Listed here are 20 T cell receptor beta chains from one sample, sequenced in a study of Ad26.COV2.S vaccination and SARS-CoV-2 variants (dated by TCRdb to about 2021). The library relied on the immunoSEQ multiplex PCR assay. Drawn from immuneACCESS, this table holds only the in-frame rearrangements with V and J called that TCRdb kept. Clones are partly lost; checked studies trace under half to an unresolved V gene and leave the rest unexplained. The sample table contains some 370,000 clones; only one count was recorded for 83% of them. Clones ranked in the top ten supply 7% to 9.5% of the sample. The label giving this sample's treatment or condition can be read as: over 15 received Ad26.COV2.S at low or high dose, single or two shots; about 5 received placebo; per-sample allocation not given. Repertoires of vaccine and placebo recipients were sequenced from samples taken on day 63 after the first injection.

Sample: peripheral blood, taken in a trial of Ad26.COV2.S vaccine versus placebo. Receptors originate from a person aged 18-60 years who received the Ad26.COV2.S COVID-19 vaccine or a placebo.

The CDR3 DNA reads as TGTGCCAGCAGCTTGGAGGCGTGGGACTATGGCTACACCTTC. Translated, it gives CASSLEAWDYGYTF. This rearrangement joins TRBV7-2 to TRBJ1-2, with D uncertain. V shed 3 bases and J shed 3 bases, with 11 bases lying between them. This CDR3 has 14 amino acids. In germline, CDR1 is SGHTA, CDR2 FQGNSA.

The CDR3 nucleotides read TGTGCCAGCCGTGGATCAACAGCCAATTCACCCCTCCACTTT. This translates into CASRGSTANSPLHF. The genes are TRBV2 and TRBJ1-6; D remains ambiguous. Trimming took 8 bases from V and 7 from J, leaving 15 bases between them. Germline CDR1 and CDR2: SNHLY and FYNNEI. The CDR3 sequence is 14 residues long.

The J gene is TRBJ1-2, the V gene TRBV15; a weak D match, TRBD1 (5 bases). Trimming pared 2 bases from V and 4 bases from J, leaving 17 bases between. CDR3 size: 16 residues. Per germline, CDR1 LNHNV and CDR2 YYDKDF (reference sequence). The chain's CDR3 is CATSRLLTGEPYGYTF. Written as DNA, the CDR3 is TGTGCCACCAGCAGACTACTTACAGGTGAACCCTATGGCTACACCTTC.

The chain combines TRBV6-1 with TRBJ2-3; possibly TRBD1 or TRBD2 for D (5 bases each). CDR1 and CDR2 (germline): MNHNS, SASEGT. CDR3 length: 13 amino acids. V lost 2 bases, J lost 8 bases, and 11 bases lay in between. CDR3 region: CASSERTRGTQYF. The CDR3 DNA is TGTGCCAGCAGTGAAAGGACGAGGGGTACGCAGTATTTT.

The rearrangement links TRBV18 to TRBJ1-1; no clear D gene. Germline CDR1 is KGHSH and CDR2 is LQKENI. This CDR3 is built from 14 residues. With 3 bases removed from V and 3 bases from J, the gap between germline ends came to 11 bases. CDR3 in DNA: TGTGCCAGCTCACCGCGATCTGCTTACACTGAAGCTTTCTTT. Translation: CASSPRSAYTEAFF.

The rearrangement links TRBV4-1 to TRBJ2-5, with D perhaps TRBD2 (6 bases). Germline lookup yields CDR1 MGHRA and CDR2 YSYEKL. The CDR3 runs 16 residues. With 1 base removed from V and 5 bases from J, the gap between germline ends came to 17 bases. CDR3 residues: CASSQGPWGDSETQYF. The CDR3 DNA reads TGCGCCAGCAGCCAAGGCCCGTGGGGGGATAGTGAGACCCAGTACTTC.

This chain links TRBV19 with TRBJ1-5; the match to TRBD1 covers 7 bases. Germline CDR1 reads LNHDA; CDR2 reads SQIVND (reference sequence). The V and J ends lost 3 bases and 5 bases, in that order; junction bases with no gene match: 7. There are 15 residues in the CDR3. CDR3 region: CASSIFQGVYQPQHF. In DNA, the CDR3 is TGTGCCAGTAGTATTTTTCAGGGGGTTTATCAGCCCCAGCATTTT.

The V and J genes are TRBV3-1 (or the pseudogene TRBV3-2) and TRBJ2-5, with 16 bases aligning to TRBD2. The length of the CDR3 is 17 residues. The trim removed 4 bases at V and 3 bases at J, leaving 5 bases unmatched. Germline assignment: CDR1 LGHDT and CDR2 YNNKEL (reference sequence). The CDR3 spells CASSLGTSGGAEETQYF. In nucleotides, the CDR3 is TGTGCCAGCAGCCTCGGGACTAGCGGGGGGGCGGAAGAGACCCAGTACTTC.

This clone was seen only once. This chain uses TRBV6-5 with TRBJ1-1; TRBD1 matches 9 bases. Losses at the gene ends were 6 bases for V and 2 bases for J; bases not matched to a gene: 7. Per germline, CDR1 MNHEY and CDR2 SVGAGI. The CDR3 has 15 residues. The CDR3: CASSWTGAQNTEAFF. The CDR3 DNA reads TGTGCCAGCAGCTGGACAGGGGCGCAAAACACTGAAGCTTTCTTT.

This clone was detected only a few times. The CDR3 is CASSPDWGGYTF. CDR3 coding DNA: TGTGCCAGCAGTCCTGATTGGGGGGGCTACACCTTC. The chain joins TRBV27 to TRBJ1-2; weak D call: TRBD1 (5 bases). CDR3 length: 12 amino acids. Germline CDR1 MNHEY, CDR2 SMNVEV (reference sequence). The V end was cut by 5 bases, the J end by 8 bases, with 12 bases between.

The chain employs TRBV10-3 and TRBJ2-3; the D is unclear. Germline V gives CDR1 ENHRY, CDR2 SYGVKD. There are 14 residues in the CDR3. Deletions cut 4 bases from V and 2 bases from J, with 10 bases between. The DNA for the CDR3 is TGTGCCATCAGTGTAGACTCTTACACAGATACGCAGTATTTT. Translating gives CAISVDSYTDTQYF.

This rearrangement joins TRBV7-9 to TRBJ2-3, with a tentative D call TRBD2 (5 bases). This CDR3 is built from 12 residues. CDR1 and CDR2 from the germline V gene are SEHNR and FQNEAQ (reference sequence). In DNA form, the CDR3 reads TGTGCGGCCCTGGGAGGCACAGATACGCAGTATTTT. Translation: CAALGGTDTQYF.

The chain employs TRBV9 and TRBJ2-2, with a possible D match to TRBD2 (6 bases). CDR1 SGDLS and CDR2 YYNGEE come from the germline V gene. The CDR3 is 16 residues long. Trimming shortened V by 4 bases and J by 4 bases, and 17 bases separated the two germline ends. The CDR3 loop is CASSSGLLFPTGELFF. Written as DNA, the CDR3 is TGTGCCAGCAGCTCGGGACTCTTGTTTCCCACCGGGGAGCTGTTTTTT.

V and J are TRBV7-9 and TRBJ1-4; 8 nucleotides match TRBD1. Germline V gene sequence: CDR1 SEHNR, CDR2 FQNEAQ (reference sequence). V shed 11 bases and J 7 bases; nucleotides not matched to a gene: 6. The CDR3 runs 12 residues. The CDR3 DNA sequence: TGTGCCGTCCGGACAGGGCGTGAAAAACTGTTTTTT. It specifies CAVRTGREKLFF.

The chain couples TRBV5-6 to TRBJ2-3; tentatively, D is TRBD1 or TRBD2 (5 bases each). Germline V CDR1 and CDR2: SGHDT, YYEEEE. CDR3 length equals 13 residues. Trimming cost V 6 bases and J 4 bases, with 12 bases left between them. For the CDR3, the DNA is TGTGCCAGCACAACAGGAGGAGCAGATACGCAGTATTTT. Translated: CASTTGGADTQYF. The full variable domain, with the rest looked up from reference TRBV5-6 and TRBJ2-3, is DAGVTQSPTHLIKTRGQQVTLRCSPKSGHDTVSWYQQALGQGPQFIFQYYEEEERQRGNFPDRFSGHQFPNYSSELNVNALLLGDSALYLCASTTGGADTQYFGPGTRLTVL.

The chain carries TRBV6-5 and TRBJ2-2; tentatively, D is TRBD1 or TRBD2 (6 bases each). V gave up 6 bases and J gave up 8 bases, with 16 bases separating them. The CDR3 covers 14 residues. Per the germline V gene, CDR1 is MNHEY and CDR2 is SVGAGI. The CDR3 nucleotides read TGTGCCAGCAGCGACGGGGGCTGGGCGGGGGAGCTGTTTTTT. Translated: CASSDGGWAGELFF.

Comments on this clone: Sequence at one end of the junction differs from germline and may be a read error. The rearrangement links TRBV7-9 to TRBJ2-1; D not resolved. CDR3 length: 11 amino acids. Germline assignment: CDR1 SEHNR and CDR2 FQNEAQ (reference sequence). For the CDR3, the DNA is TGTGCCAGCAGTTTAGGTAGTGAGCAGTTCTTC. Amino acids: CASSLGSEQFF.

The chain is built from TRBV5-1 and TRBJ1-1; D unclear. The CDR3 spans 14 residues. Trimming stripped 3 bases from V and 3 bases from J, with 12 bases between. Germline V gene sequence: CDR1 SGHRS, CDR2 YFSETQ. CDR3 in amino acids: CASSSTPGDTEAFF. DNA for the CDR3: TGCGCCAGCAGCTCGACCCCAGGAGACACTGAAGCTTTCTTT.

The chain carries TRBV6-4 and TRBJ2-2; D not resolved. The length of the CDR3 is 14 residues. V was shortened by 4 bases and J by 8 bases, with 14 bases between the two germline ends. Germline V CDR1 and CDR2: MRHNA, SNTAGT. CDR3 sequence (DNA): TGTGCCAGCAGTGTGGACCAAAATGCGGGGGAGCTGTTTTTT. Translation gives CASSVDQNAGELFF.

V gene TRBV29-1 combines with J gene TRBJ2-1, with TRBD2 matching 9 bases. Germline values: CDR1 SQVTM, CDR2 ANQGSEA. The CDR3 runs to 12 residues. The junction had 5 bases not matched to a gene; V was cut back by 4 bases and J by 10 bases. CDR3 coding DNA: TGCAGCGTTGGGTGGACTAGCGACGAGCAGTTCTTC. Translation: CSVGWTSDEQFF.